A single sample is the source of the 12 T cell receptor beta chains below, sequenced in a study of early T cells in non-severe SARS-CoV-2 infection. TCRdb processed the 5' RACE reads anew with MiXCR; each CDR3 protein has one entry. The sample has 80,000 or so distinct CDR3 sequences, around 15% seen once. The sample taken for sequencing was whole blood. Source of these receptors: an adult who was a healthcare worker with PCR-confirmed SARS-CoV-2 infection or an uninfected control (not recorded which).

V gene TRBV5-1 combines with J gene TRBJ2-3; the D gene is possibly TRBD1 (6 bases). The germline CDR1 and CDR2 sequences are SGHRS and YFSETQ. The CDR3 has 12 residues. V was pared by 5 bases and J by 6 bases, with 10 bases between. In DNA, the CDR3 is TGCGCCAGCAGACCAGGGGCGGATACGCAGTATTTT. Translation gives CASRPGADTQYF.

This clonotype was seen more than once but under ten times. The genes are TRBV7-6 and TRBJ1-3, with 8 bases that match TRBD1. Germline lookup yields CDR1 SGHVS and CDR2 FNYEAQ. The CDR3 extends over 16 amino acids. V gave up 5 bases and J gave up 4 bases; unmatched junction bases: 10. The CDR3 sequence: CASSTYYRGKGNTIYF. The CDR3 DNA follows: TGTGCCAGCAGCACCTACTACAGGGGGAAAGGAAACACCATATATTTT. Combining the CDR3 with reference TRBV7-6 and TRBJ1-3 gives the whole variable domain GAGVSQSPRYKVTKRGQDVALRCDPISGHVSLYWYRQALGQGPEFLTYFNYEAQQDKSGLPNDRFSAERPEGSISTLTIQRTEQRDSAMYRCASSTYYRGKGNTIYFGEGSWLTVV.

J is TRBJ1-2 and V is TRBV6-6; D is uncertain. CDR1 and CDR2 (germline): MNHNY, SVGAGI (reference sequence). V was clipped by 7 bases and J by 8 bases, with 17 bases between them. The CDR3 totals 13 residues. CDR3 region: CASKQLGPTGYTF. DNA for the CDR3: TGTGCCAGCAAGCAACTAGGCCCCACCGGCTACACCTTC.

The chain has TRBV24-1 and TRBJ2-3; 13 positions agree with TRBD2. CDR3 length equals 16 residues. V lost 5 bases, J lost 3 bases, and 4 bases stayed unmatched. Germline V gives CDR1 KGHDR, CDR2 SFDVKD. This chain's CDR3 is CATSAPLAGGTDTQYF. In DNA, the CDR3 is TGTGCCACCAGTGCCCCACTAGCGGGGGGGACAGATACGCAGTATTTT.

This clonotype was counted only a few times. The chain joins TRBV7-6 to TRBJ2-3, with TRBD2 as a possible D gene (6 bases). This CDR3 contains 17 residues. V was clipped by 1 base and J by 0 bases, with 14 bases between them. Germline-derived CDR1 and CDR2 are SGHVS and FNYEAQ. Here the CDR3 reads CASSLGVLALSTDTQYF. CDR3 nucleotide sequence: TGTGCCAGCAGCTTAGGCGTCCTAGCGCTTAGCACAGATACGCAGTATTTT.

This clonotype has just a few counts. The CDR3 reads CSARGLSGGVQETQYF. For the CDR3, the DNA is TGCAGTGCTAGAGGATTAAGCGGGGGAGTTCAAGAGACCCAGTACTTC. This rearrangement joins TRBV20-1 to TRBJ2-5, with 8 bases aligning to TRBD2. V lost 1 base, J lost 2 bases, and 9 bases stayed unmatched. This CDR3 has 16 amino acids. The germline V gene has CDR1 DFQATT and CDR2 SNEGSKA (reference sequence).

The chain uses TRBV3-1 and TRBJ2-7; D not certain. The ends were cut back, 1 base at V and 0 bases at J, with 7 bases in the middle. The CDR3 length is 14 residues. Germline V gene sequence: CDR1 LGHDT, CDR2 YNNKEL (reference sequence). The CDR3 nucleotides are TGTGCCAGCAGCCAAGTTTTTAGCTCCTACGAGCAGTACTTC. Translating gives CASSQVFSSYEQYF.

The gene calls are TRBV6-1 and TRBJ1-6, with D maybe TRBD1 (5 bases). The V gene lost 3 bases and the J gene lost 5 bases, with 8 bases spanning the gap. CDR3 size: 14 residues. In germline, CDR1 is MNHNS, CDR2 SASEGT. CDR3 in amino acids: CASSDRQNNSPLHF. CDR3 nucleotide sequence: TGTGCCAGCAGTGACAGACAGAATAATTCACCCCTCCACTTT.

There are many counts of this clonotype. The rearrangement links TRBV7-9 to TRBJ2-7, with TRBD2 matching over 7 bases. V was clipped by 0 bases and J by 0 bases; unmatched bases: 2. The length of the CDR3 is 15 residues. Looked up from germline, CDR1 is SEHNR and CDR2 is FQNEAQ (reference sequence). CDR3 in amino acids: CASSLARGSSYEQYF. In DNA, the CDR3 is TGTGCCAGCAGCTTAGCCCGCGGGAGCTCCTACGAGCAGTACTTC.

Here the CDR3 reads CASSLDRANYGYTF. For the CDR3, the DNA is TGCGCCAGCAGCTTGGACAGGGCCAACTATGGCTACACCTTC. The chain employs TRBV5-1 and TRBJ1-2, with D perhaps TRBD1 (6 bases). V was pared by 0 bases and J by 2 bases, with 8 bases between. CDR1 and CDR2 from the germline V gene are SGHRS and YFSETQ. The CDR3 runs 14 residues.

Ten or more counts support this clonotype. J is TRBJ2-5 and V is TRBV20-1; D unresolved. The CDR3 extends over 15 amino acids. Trimming shortened V by 4 bases and J by 1 base, and 16 bases separated the two germline ends. CDR1 DFQATT and CDR2 SNEGSKA come from the germline V gene (reference sequence). The CDR3 bases are TGCAGTGCTAAAACGTCACTCGTCCTCCAAGAGACCCAGTACTTC. As protein: CSAKTSLVLQETQYF.

CDR3 sequence: CASSPTGTNEAFF. The CDR3 DNA is TGTGCCAGCAGCCCGACAGGGACAAACGAAGCTTTCTTT. V usage is TRBV3-1 and J usage is TRBJ1-1, with 7 nucleotides matching TRBD1. After removal of 4 bases from V and 8 bases from J, the junction contained 7 bases not matched to a gene. The CDR3 has 13 residues. CDR1 is LGHDT, CDR2 YNNKEL, per germline (reference sequence).